This T cell receptor (beta chain) appears in the sequencing data of a study of cytomegalovirus exposure and HLA in healthy donors. Study-wide results and caveats: An observed cluster of highly shared sequence variants was recorded as a likely sequencing artifact. The authors later linked a missense DCLRE1C variant to TCR beta V- and J-gene trimming. The authors later found TCR association rates varying by HLA locus, with DRB1 most and HLA-C fewest. Presence/absence analyses assumed roughly uniform sequencing depth across donors.

The CDR3 covers 13 residues. V lost 10 bases, J lost 7 bases, and 17 bases lay in between. Per germline, CDR1 LNHDA and CDR2 SQIVND (reference sequence). Vbeta (60) and Jbeta (13) primers were used in the PCR. TCRdb's copy holds only in-frame clones and misses some; the assay was immunoSEQ multiplex PCR. Of some 210,000 clones in the sample, roughly 73% were seen once. With regard to this clone: What it recognizes is unknown.

The clonotype originates from a woman aged 25-40 years in good health and CMV-seropositive. The chain employs TRBV19 and TRBJ1-5, with unresolved D. Sequenced material: PBMCs. CDR3: CAISRGGGQPQHF. CDR3 DNA sequence: TGTGCCATTTCCCGGGGTGGAGGGCAGCCCCAGCATTTT.